Below, one T cell receptor (beta chain) is given with its context. What it recognizes is unknown. The method was immunoSEQ multiplex PCR; TCRdb's version includes in-frame clones alone and lacks a portion of them. The sample has roughly 1.4 million clones, around 98.5% seen once. This CDR3 is 12 amino acids long. Germline CDR1 and CDR2: LNHDA and SQIVND (reference sequence). V lost 6 bases, J lost 7 bases, and 10 bases lay in between. The data derive from a study of shared clonotypes between healthy human individuals. Overall study: CD4 naive and CD4 memory each took three plates per donor, while CD8 naive took two and CD8 memory one. Study results and limitations: Genetic and exposure-history diversity was limited by the few donors.

What was sequenced was naive CD4+ T cells sorted from blood. Sample subset: CD45RA+ positively selected. This receptor was obtained from a man between 25 and 39 years old in good health. The chain uses TRBV19 and TRBJ1-5; D remains ambiguous. The CDR3 spells CASSTRSQPQHF. The DNA of the CDR3 is TGTGCCAGTAGCACTCGTTCCCAGCCCCAGCATTTT.